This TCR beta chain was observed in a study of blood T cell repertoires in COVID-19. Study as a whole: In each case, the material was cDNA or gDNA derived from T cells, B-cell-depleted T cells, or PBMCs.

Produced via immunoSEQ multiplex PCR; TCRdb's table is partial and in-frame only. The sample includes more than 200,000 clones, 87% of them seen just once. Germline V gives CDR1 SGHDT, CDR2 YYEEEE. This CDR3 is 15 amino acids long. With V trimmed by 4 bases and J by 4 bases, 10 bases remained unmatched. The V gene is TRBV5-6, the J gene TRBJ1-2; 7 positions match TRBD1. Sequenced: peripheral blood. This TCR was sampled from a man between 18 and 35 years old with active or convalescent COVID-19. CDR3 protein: CASSPPGQTIYGYTF. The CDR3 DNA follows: TGTGCCAGCAGCCCTCCGGGACAGACCATCTATGGCTACACCTTC.